A single count supports the clone carrying this TCR beta chain. The recently defined diagnostic criteria for definite or probable disease were met by the Susac syndrome patients. The germline V and J ends were trimmed by 7 bases and 1 base, with 4 bases remaining between them. This CDR3 contains 11 residues. Germline CDR1 is MNHNY and CDR2 is SVGAGI (reference sequence). This sample was included in a study of CD8 T cells in Susac syndrome. RNA was extracted with the RNeasy kit, and a quantity of roughly 0.45 to 1 ug was reverse transcribed using random hexamers. The method of amplification for TCR beta CDR3 was immunoSEQ multiplex PCR, covering 54 Vbeta and 13 Jbeta. TCRdb reanalysed the immunoSEQ multiplex PCR reads using MiXCR and keeps one entry per CDR3 protein. Of under 200,000 distinct CDR3 sequences listed, 85% to 95% were seen once; the top ten hold approximately 0.15%.

Material for sequencing was CD8+ T cells from PBMCs. The sequence was obtained from a human donor with Susac syndrome. The V call is TRBV6-6, the J call TRBJ1-1; D is unclear. This CDR3 reads CASIWNTEAFF. The CDR3 region has the DNA TGTGCCAGCATATGGAACACTGAAGCTTTCTTT.